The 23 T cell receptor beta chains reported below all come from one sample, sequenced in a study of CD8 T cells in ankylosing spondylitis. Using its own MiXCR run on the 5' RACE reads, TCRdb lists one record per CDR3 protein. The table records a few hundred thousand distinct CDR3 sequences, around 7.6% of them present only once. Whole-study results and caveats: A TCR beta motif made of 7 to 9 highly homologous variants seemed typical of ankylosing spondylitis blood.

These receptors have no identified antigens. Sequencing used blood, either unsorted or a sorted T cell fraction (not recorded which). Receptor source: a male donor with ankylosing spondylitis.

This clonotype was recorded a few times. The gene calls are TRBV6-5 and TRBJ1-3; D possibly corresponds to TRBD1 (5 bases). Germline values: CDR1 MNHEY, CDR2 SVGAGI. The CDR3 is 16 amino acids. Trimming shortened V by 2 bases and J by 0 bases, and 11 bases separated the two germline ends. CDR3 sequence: CASSYADISSGNTIYF. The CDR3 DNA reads TGTGCCAGCAGTTACGCGGACATTTCCTCTGGAAACACCATATATTTT.

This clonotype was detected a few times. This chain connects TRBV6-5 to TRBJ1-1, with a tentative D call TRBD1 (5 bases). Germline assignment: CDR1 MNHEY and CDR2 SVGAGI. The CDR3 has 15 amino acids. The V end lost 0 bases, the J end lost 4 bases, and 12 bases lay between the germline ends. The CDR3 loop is CASSYSTQGGTEAFF. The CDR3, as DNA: TGTGCCAGCAGTTACTCGACGCAGGGCGGCACTGAAGCTTTCTTT.

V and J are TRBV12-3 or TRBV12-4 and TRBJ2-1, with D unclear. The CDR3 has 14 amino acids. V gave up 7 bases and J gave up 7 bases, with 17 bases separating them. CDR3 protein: CASTRTASLNEQFF. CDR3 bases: TGTGCCAGCACCCGGACCGCCAGTCTTAATGAGCAGTTCTTC.

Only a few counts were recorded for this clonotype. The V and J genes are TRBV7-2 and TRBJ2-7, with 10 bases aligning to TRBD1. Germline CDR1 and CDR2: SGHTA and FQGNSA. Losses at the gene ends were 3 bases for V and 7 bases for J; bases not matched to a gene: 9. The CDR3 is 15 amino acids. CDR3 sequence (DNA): TGTGCCAGCAGCTTGGGACAGGGGCCTTCGGGGGAGCAGTACTTC. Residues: CASSLGQGPSGEQYF.

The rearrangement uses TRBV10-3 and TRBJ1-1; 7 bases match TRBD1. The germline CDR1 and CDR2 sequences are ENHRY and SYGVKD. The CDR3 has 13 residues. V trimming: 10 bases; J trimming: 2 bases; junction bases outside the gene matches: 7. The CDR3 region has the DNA TGTGCCAACAGGGAGGGGGCTAACACTGAAGCTTTCTTT. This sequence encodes CANREGANTEAFF.

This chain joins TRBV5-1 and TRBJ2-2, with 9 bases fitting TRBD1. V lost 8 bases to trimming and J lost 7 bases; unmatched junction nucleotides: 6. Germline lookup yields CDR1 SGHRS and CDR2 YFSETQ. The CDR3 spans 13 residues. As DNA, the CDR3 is TGCGCCAGAGCACAGGGGGCGAACGGGGAGCTGTTTTTT. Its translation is CARAQGANGELFF.

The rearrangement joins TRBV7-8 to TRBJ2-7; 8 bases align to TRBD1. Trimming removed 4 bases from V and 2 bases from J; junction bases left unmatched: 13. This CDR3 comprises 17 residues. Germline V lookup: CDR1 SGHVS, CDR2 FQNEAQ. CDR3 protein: CASSSMAGQGSPYEQYF. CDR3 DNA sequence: TGTGCCAGCAGCTCGATGGCCGGACAGGGTTCCCCCTACGAGCAGTACTTC.

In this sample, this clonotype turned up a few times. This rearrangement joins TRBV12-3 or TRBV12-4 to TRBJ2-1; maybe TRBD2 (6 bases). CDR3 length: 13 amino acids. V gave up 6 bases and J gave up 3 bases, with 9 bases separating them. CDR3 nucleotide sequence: TGTGCCAGCAGAGGGGACTTCTACAATGAGCAGTTCTTC. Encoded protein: CASRGDFYNEQFF.

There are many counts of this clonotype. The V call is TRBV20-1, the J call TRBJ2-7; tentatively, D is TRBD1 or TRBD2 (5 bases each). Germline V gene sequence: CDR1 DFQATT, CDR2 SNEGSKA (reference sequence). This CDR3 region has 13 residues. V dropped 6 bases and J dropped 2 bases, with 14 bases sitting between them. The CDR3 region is CSAARDAPYEQYF. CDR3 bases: TGCAGTGCAGCTCGGGACGCACCCTACGAGCAGTACTTC.

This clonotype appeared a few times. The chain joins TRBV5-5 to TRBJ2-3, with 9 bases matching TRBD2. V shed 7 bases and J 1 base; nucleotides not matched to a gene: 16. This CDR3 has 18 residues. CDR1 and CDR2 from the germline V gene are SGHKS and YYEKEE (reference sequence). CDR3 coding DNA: TGTGCCAGCGCCCTGAGGGCCTCCGCGGGAGGGGGCACAGATACGCAGTATTTT. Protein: CASALRASAGGGTDTQYF.

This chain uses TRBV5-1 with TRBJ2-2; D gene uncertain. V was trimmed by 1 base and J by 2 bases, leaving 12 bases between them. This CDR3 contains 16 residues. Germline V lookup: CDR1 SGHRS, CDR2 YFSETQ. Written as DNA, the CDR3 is TGCGCCAGCAGCTTGACTACCCTAATTAACACCGGGGAGCTGTTTTTT. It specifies CASSLTTLINTGELFF.

The CDR3 protein is CSASGLSSYNEQFF. In nucleotides, the CDR3 is TGCAGTGCTAGCGGGTTGAGCTCCTACAATGAGCAGTTCTTC. J is TRBJ2-1 and V is TRBV20-1; D is uncertain. Looked up from germline, CDR1 is DFQATT and CDR2 is SNEGSKA (reference sequence). V was trimmed by 3 bases and J by 0 bases, leaving 9 bases between them. This CDR3 has 14 residues.

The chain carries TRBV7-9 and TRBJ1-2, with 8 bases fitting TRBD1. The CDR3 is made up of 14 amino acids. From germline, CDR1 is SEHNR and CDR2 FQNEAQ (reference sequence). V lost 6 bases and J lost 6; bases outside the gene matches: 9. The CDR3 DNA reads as TGTGCCAGCAGAAATAGAACAGGGGGACATGGCTACACCTTC. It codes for CASRNRTGGHGYTF.

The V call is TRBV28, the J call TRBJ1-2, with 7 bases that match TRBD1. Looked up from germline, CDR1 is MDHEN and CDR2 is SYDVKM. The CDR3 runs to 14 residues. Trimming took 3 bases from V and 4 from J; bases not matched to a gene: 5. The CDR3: CASSFLGTAYGYTF. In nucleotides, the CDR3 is TGTGCCAGCAGTTTTTTGGGGACAGCCTATGGCTACACCTTC.

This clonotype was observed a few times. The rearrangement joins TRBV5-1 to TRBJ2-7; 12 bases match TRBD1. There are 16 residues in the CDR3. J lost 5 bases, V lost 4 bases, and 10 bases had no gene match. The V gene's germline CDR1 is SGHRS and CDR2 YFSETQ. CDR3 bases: TGCGCCAGCAGCCCTATCCGGGACAGGGGGCGTAACGAGCAGTACTTC. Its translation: CASSPIRDRGRNEQYF.

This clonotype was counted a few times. CDR3 sequence reads: CASSRIGELFF. The CDR3 DNA follows: TGTGCCAGCAGTAGAATCGGGGAGCTGTTTTTT. The V call is TRBV12-3 or TRBV12-4, the J call TRBJ2-2, with no clear D. The germline V and J ends were trimmed by 5 bases and 7 bases, with 5 bases remaining between them. There are 11 residues in the CDR3.

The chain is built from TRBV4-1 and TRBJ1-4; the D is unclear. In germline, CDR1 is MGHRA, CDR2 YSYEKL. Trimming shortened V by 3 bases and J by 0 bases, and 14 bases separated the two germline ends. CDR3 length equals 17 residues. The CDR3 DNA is TGCGCCAGCAGCCATCGACTCACAGCCTCAACTAATGAAAAACTGTTTTTT. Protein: CASSHRLTASTNEKLFF.

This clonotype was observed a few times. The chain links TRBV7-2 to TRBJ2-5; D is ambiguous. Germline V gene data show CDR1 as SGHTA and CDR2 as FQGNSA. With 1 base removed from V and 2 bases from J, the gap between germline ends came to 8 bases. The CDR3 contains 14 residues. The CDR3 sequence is CASSLVGRQETQYF. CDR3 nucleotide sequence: TGTGCCAGCAGCTTAGTGGGCAGACAAGAGACCCAGTACTTC.

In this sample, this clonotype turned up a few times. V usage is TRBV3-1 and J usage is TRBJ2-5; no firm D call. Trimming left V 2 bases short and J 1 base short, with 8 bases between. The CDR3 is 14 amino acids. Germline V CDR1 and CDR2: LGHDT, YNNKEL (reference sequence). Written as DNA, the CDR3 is TGTGCCAGCAGCCAACGCCCATTCCAAGAGACCCAGTACTTC. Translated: CASSQRPFQETQYF.

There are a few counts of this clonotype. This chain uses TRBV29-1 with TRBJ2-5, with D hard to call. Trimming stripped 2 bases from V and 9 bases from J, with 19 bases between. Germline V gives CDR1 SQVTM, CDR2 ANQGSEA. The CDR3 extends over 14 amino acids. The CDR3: CSVESGRSMGSQYF. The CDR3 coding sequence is TGCAGCGTTGAATCCGGACGGAGCATGGGGTCCCAGTACTTC. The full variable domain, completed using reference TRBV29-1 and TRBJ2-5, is SAVISQKPSRDICQRGTSLTIQCQVDSQVTMMFWYRQQPGQSLTLIATANQGSEATYESGFVIDKFPISRPNLTFSTLTVSNMSPEDSSIYLCSVESGRSMGSQYFGPGTRLLVL.

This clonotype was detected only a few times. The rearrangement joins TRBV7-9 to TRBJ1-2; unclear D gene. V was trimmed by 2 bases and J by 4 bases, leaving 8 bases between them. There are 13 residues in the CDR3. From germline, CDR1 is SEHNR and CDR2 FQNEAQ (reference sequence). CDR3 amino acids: CASSLSGAYGYTF. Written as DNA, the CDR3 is TGTGCCAGCAGCTTATCCGGAGCCTATGGCTACACCTTC.

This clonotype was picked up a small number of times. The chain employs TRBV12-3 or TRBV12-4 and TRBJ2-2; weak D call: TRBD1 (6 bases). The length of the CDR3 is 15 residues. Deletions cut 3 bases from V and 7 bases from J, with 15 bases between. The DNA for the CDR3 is TGTGCCAGCAGTTTCCGACAGGCAAGGAGCGGGGAGCTGTTTTTT. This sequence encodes CASSFRQARSGELFF.

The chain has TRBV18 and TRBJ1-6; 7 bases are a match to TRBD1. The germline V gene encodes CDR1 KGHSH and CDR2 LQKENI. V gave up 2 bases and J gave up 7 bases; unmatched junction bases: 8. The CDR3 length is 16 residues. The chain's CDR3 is CASSPLVGQRNSPLHF. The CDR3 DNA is TGTGCCAGCTCACCATTGGTGGGACAGAGGAATTCACCCCTCCACTTT.